These T cell receptor beta chains were read from a single sample in a study of T cell responses to AZD1222 COVID-19 vaccine. Libraries were prepared by immunoSEQ multiplex PCR; TCRdb keeps only in-frame clonotypes and omits some of them. The repertoire includes nearly 110,000 clones, about nine tenths of them detected once, and around 6.6% sits in the top ten. Specimen: peripheral blood, collected 28 days after the second AZD1222 dose. The source is an adult who received the AZD1222 COVID-19 vaccine. Each CDR3 is given with its conserved first and last residue. Each record gives: V gene, D gene, J gene, clone size, CDR3 DNA, CDR3 protein. The D gene is left open where the match is weak. Expanded clones are given a class, and other clones once, few, many or no size at all.

TRBV29-1	TRBD1	TRBJ2-3	.	TGCAGCGTTAGGACAGGGGGCACAGATACGCAGTATTTT	CSVRTGGTDTQYF
TRBV6-2/TRBV6-3	.	TRBJ2-1	.	TGTGCCAGCAGTTACAAATCCGGAAATGAGCAGTTCTTC	CASSYKSGNEQFF
TRBV9	.	TRBJ1-3	.	TGTGCCAGCAGCGTAGGGGCAGGGCCTGGAAACACCATATATTTT	CASSVGAGPGNTIYF
TRBV5-6	TRBD2	TRBJ2-7	.	TGTGCCAGCAGCTTCCGGGACTACAGCTACGAGCAGTACTTC	CASSFRDYSYEQYF
TRBV7-9	.	TRBJ2-1	.	TGTGCCAGCAGCTTTAGGGCGGGTGAAAGGGATGAGCAGTTCTTC	CASSFRAGERDEQFF
TRBV5-1	.	TRBJ2-3	.	TGCGCCAGCAGCTTGTACACAGATACGCAGTATTTT	CASSLYTDTQYF
TRBV6-4	TRBD1	TRBJ2-1	large	TGTGCCAGCAGCCGACAGGGGGAATCCTACAATGAGCAGTTCTTC	CASSRQGESYNEQFF
TRBV6-4	.	TRBJ1-6	.	TGTGCCAGCAGTGACGGGCAGAAGAATTCACCCCTCCACTTT	CASSDGQKNSPLHF
TRBV2	.	TRBJ1-5	.	TGTGCCAGCAGTGAGACGACGTATAGCAATCAGCCCCAGCATTTT	CASSETTYSNQPQHF
TRBV7-4	.	TRBJ1-3	few	TGTGCCAGCACCTCGACACAGAGCTCTGGAAACACCATATATTTT	CASTSTQSSGNTIYF
TRBV6-5	TRBD2	TRBJ2-7	.	TGTGCCACCAAGATGAGCGGGGCTTCCTCCTACGAGCAGTACTTC	CATKMSGASSYEQYF
TRBV12-3/TRBV12-4	.	TRBJ1-3	.	TGTGCCAGCTCCTACTCTGGAAACACCATATATTTT	CASSYSGNTIYF
TRBV6-4	.	TRBJ2-3	.	TGTGCCAGCAGTGACACCCAAGCGGATACGCAGTATTTT	CASSDTQADTQYF
TRBV7-2	TRBD2	TRBJ2-3	.	TGTGCCAGCAGCTTGGGACTAGCGGGAGGGTCAGATACGCAGTATTTT	CASSLGLAGGSDTQYF
TRBV6-6	.	TRBJ2-1	.	TGTGCCAGCAGTCAGACGTATGAGCAGTTCTTC	CASSQTYEQFF
TRBV7-9	TRBD1	TRBJ2-1	.	TGTGCCAGCAGCTACGTTTCAGGGGGCAATGAGCAGTTCTTC	CASSYVSGGNEQFF
TRBV30	TRBD1	TRBJ1-6	once	TGTGCCTGGAGGGGACAGTATAATTCACCCCTCCACTTT	CAWRGQYNSPLHF
TRBV28	.	TRBJ1-2	.	TGTGCCAGCAGTTTAGGGTTCTATGGCTACACCTTC	CASSLGFYGYTF
TRBV19	.	TRBJ2-5	.	TGTGCCAGTAGTATAGGGGGACGATGGGAGACCCAGTACTTC	CASSIGGRWETQYF
TRBV29-1	.	TRBJ1-1	.	TGCAGCGTCTCCAACACCAACACTGAAGCTTTCTTT	CSVSNTNTEAFF